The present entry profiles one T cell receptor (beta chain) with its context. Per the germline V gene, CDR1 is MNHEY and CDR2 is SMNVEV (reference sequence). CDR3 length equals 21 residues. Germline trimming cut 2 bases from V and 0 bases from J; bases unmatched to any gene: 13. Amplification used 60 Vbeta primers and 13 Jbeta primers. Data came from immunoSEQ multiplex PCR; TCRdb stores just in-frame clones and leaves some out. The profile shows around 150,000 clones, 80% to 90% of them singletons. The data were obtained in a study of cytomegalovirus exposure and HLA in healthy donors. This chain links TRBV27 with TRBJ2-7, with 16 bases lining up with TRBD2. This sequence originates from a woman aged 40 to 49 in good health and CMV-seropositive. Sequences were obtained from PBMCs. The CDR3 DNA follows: TGTGCCAGCAGTTTACCCCCTCCCGGGACTAGCGGGAGGGGGGCCTCCTACGAGCAGTACTTC. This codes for CASSLPPPGTSGRGASYEQYF.